This T cell receptor (beta chain) is drawn from a study of blood T cell repertoires in COVID-19. About the research overall: Specimens from acute and convalescent COVID-19 originated in the United States, Italy and Spain.

V shed 7 bases and J 0 bases; nucleotides not matched to a gene: 11. The CDR3 covers 20 residues. Germline CDR1 reads LNHDA; CDR2 reads SQIVND (reference sequence). In the original analysis: Using reference gene primer amplification, nucleated cell counts were estimated. Here immunoSEQ multiplex PCR was the method, and the copy in TCRdb shows in-frame clones only, minus some. The D gene and trimming were derived from the DNA, and the V and J assignments and clone size from that table. The sample includes 210,000 or so clones, roughly nine tenths seen only once; the top ten take roughly 2.4%. This sequence was found in a woman in her forties or fifties with acute or convalescent COVID-19. This chain joins TRBV19 and TRBJ2-6; TRBD2 agrees at 14 bases. Material for sequencing was peripheral blood. The CDR3 sequence: CASTTGLAGGSYSGANVLTF. As DNA, the CDR3 is TGTGCCAGTACCACCGGACTAGCGGGAGGTAGCTACTCTGGGGCCAACGTCCTGACTTTC.